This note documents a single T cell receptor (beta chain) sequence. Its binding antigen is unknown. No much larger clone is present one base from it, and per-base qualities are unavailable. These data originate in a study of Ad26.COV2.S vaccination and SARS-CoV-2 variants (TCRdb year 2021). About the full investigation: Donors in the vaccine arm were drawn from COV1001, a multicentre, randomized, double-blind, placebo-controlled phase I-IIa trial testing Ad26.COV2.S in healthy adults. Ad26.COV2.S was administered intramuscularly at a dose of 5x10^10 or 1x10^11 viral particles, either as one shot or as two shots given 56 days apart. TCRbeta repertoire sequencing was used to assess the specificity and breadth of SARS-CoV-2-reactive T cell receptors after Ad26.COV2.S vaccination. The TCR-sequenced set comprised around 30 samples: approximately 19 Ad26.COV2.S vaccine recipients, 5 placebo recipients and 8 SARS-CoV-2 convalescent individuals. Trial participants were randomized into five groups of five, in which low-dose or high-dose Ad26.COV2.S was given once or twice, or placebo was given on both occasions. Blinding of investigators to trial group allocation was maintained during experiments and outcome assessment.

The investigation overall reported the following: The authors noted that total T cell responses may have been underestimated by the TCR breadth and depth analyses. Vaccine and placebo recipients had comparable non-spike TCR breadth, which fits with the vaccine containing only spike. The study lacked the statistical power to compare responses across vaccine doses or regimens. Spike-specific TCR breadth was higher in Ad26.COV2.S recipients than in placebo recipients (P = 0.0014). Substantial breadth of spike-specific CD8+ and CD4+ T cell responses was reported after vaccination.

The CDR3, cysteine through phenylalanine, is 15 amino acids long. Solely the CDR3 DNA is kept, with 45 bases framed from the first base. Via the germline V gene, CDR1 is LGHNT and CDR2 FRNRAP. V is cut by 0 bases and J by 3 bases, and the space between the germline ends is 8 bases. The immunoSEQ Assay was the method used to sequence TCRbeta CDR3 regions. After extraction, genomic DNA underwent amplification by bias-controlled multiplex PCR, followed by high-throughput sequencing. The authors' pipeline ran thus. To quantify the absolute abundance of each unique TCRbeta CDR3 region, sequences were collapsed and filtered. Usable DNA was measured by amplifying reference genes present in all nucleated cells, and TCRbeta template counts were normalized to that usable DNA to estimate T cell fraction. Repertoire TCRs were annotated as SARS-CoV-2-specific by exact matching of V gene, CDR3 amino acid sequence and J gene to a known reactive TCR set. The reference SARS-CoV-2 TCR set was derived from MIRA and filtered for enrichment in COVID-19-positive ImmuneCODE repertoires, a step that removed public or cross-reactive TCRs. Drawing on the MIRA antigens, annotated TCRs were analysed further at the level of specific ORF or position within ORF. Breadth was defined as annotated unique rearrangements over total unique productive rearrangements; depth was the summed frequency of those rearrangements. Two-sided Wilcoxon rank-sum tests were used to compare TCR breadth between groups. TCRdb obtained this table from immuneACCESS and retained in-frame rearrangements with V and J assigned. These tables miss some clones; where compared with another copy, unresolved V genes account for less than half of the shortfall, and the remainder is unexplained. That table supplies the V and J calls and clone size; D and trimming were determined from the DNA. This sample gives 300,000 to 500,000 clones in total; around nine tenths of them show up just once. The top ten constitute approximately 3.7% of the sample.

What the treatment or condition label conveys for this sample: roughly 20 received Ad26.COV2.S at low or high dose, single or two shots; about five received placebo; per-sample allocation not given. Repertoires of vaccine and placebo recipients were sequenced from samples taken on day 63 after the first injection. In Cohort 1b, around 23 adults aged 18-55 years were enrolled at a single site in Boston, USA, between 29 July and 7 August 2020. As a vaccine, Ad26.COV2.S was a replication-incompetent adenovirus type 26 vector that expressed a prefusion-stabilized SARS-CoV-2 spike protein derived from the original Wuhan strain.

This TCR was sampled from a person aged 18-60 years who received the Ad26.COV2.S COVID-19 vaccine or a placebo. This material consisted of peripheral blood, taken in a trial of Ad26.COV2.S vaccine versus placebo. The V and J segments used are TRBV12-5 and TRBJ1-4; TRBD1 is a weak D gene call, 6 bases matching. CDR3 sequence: CASGLVGGANEKLFF. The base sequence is TGTGCTAGTGGTTTGGTAGGGGGTGCTAATGAAAAACTGTTTTTT.